These T cell receptor beta chains were read from a single sample in a study of quantifying T cell responses using KT2 cells. TCRdb passed the UMI-ligation and nested PCR reads through MiXCR, listing each CDR3 protein once. Of about 53,000 distinct CDR3 sequences in the sample, 12% were seen once. The sequenced sample was PBMCs spiked with cells of the T cell clone KT2. These receptors originate from a human donor. The CDR3 runs from the conserved cysteine through the conserved F or W. Fields, in order: J gene, V gene, D gene, clone size, CDR3 DNA, CDR3 protein. A D gene is named only where the DNA matches it firmly. Size values are once, few and many counts, or a class for expanded clones, and some rows have none.

>TRBJ1-2|TRBV5-1|TRBD1|.
TGCGCCAGCAGCTTGGACAGGGGAACCTATGGCTACACCTTC
CASSLDRGTYGYTF
>TRBJ1-5|TRBV2|.|.
TGTGCCAGCAGTGGGACAGCTAATCAGCCCCAGCATTTT
CASSGTANQPQHF
>TRBJ2-6|TRBV6-1|.|.
TGTGCCACTGAAGGGGAGGGGGTACACTCTGGGGCCAACGTCCTGACTTTC
CATEGEGVHSGANVLTF
>TRBJ2-1|TRBV4-2|TRBD2|few
TGTGCCAGCAGCCAAGAACTAGCGGGAGATCGGGGTAATGAGCAGTTCTTC
CASSQELAGDRGNEQFF
>TRBJ2-5|TRBV29-1|.|.
TGCAGCTCATCCTCCGGGACGACCCTGTGGATCCAGTACTTC
CSSSSGTTLWIQYF
>TRBJ1-2|TRBV6-6|.|few
TGTGCCAGCAGACAAGAGGTTGACACCTTC
CASRQEVDTF
>TRBJ1-1|TRBV7-3|.|many
TGTGCCAGCAGCTTAAAGGGAGGAGGGTCTGAAGCTTTCTTT
CASSLKGGGSEAFF
>TRBJ1-4|TRBV20-1|.|many
TGCAGTACCTGGCAGATTAATGAAAAACTGTTTTTT
CSTWQINEKLFF
>TRBJ2-1|TRBV2|.|few
TGTGCCAGCAGTGAGTTTGGGGGCCAGGCCAATGAGCAGTTCTTC
CASSEFGGQANEQFF
>TRBJ2-2|TRBV5-1|TRBD2|.
TGCGCCAGCAGCTTGGTAGCGGGAACGGGCACCGGGGAGCTGTTTTTT
CASSLVAGTGTGELFF
>TRBJ1-2|TRBV20-1|.|many
TGCAGTGCTCTCCGGGCCGTCGTTAACTATGGCTACACCTTC
CSALRAVVNYGYTF
>TRBJ1-1|TRBV6-1|.|few
TGTGCCAGCAGTGAATGGGTAACTGAAGCTTTCTTT
CASSEWVTEAFF
>TRBJ2-1|TRBV29-1|TRBD2|few
TGCAGCGTTTTGACTAGCGGGGGGATGAATGAGCAGTTCTTC
CSVLTSGGMNEQFF
>TRBJ2-5|TRBV4-2|TRBD1|.
TGTGCCAGCAGCCGAGAACAGGGGACACGGGAGACCCAGTACTTC
CASSREQGTRETQYF
>TRBJ1-1|TRBV30|.|.
TGTGCCTGGAGCCGGGAGAACACTGAAGCTTTCTTT
CAWSRENTEAFF
>TRBJ1-6|TRBV7-2|TRBD1|many
TGTGCCAGCAGCTTTCAGGGGGTTGATGGTTCACCCCTCCACTTT
CASSFQGVDGSPLHF
>TRBJ1-1|TRBV11-2|.|.
TGTGCCAGCAGCTTAATTAATGCTTTCTTT
CASSLINAFF
>TRBJ2-3|TRBV18|.|.
TGTGCCAGCTCACCAATAGAACAGGGTCGTTCTAGCACAGATACGCAGTATTTT
CASSPIEQGRSSTDTQYF
>TRBJ1-1|TRBV20-1|TRBD1|many
TGCAGTGCTAGAGATGATGCAGGGGGAGGGAGCACTGAAGCTTTCTTT
CSARDDAGGGSTEAFF
>TRBJ1-6|TRBV27|TRBD1|.
TGTGCCAGCAGTTTGAGGACAGGGTATAATTCACCCCTCCACTTT
CASSLRTGYNSPLHF
>TRBJ2-2|TRBV4-3|TRBD2|.
TGCGCCAGCAGCCAAAGCGTACTAGCGGGAGGCTTCGGGGAGCTGTTTTTT
CASSQSVLAGGFGELFF
>TRBJ2-7|TRBV11-2|.|many
TGTGCCAGCAGCCGAATGACGGACTACGAGCAGTACTTC
CASSRMTDYEQYF
>TRBJ2-3|TRBV4-2|.|few
TGTGCCAGCAGCCATTCTTCCTCGACCGTGGGCACAGATACGCAGTATTTT
CASSHSSSTVGTDTQYF
>TRBJ2-2|TRBV7-9|.|.
TGTGCCAGCGGTGCATCTACGGTCACCGGGGAGCTGTTTTTT
CASGASTVTGELFF
>TRBJ1-2|TRBV29-1|TRBD1|few
TGCAGCGTCCCCGGACAGGGTTATGGCTACACCTTC
CSVPGQGYGYTF
>TRBJ2-1|TRBV29-1|TRBD2|.
TGCAGCGCCCCGGGACTAGTCCCCAATGAGCAGTTCTTC
CSAPGLVPNEQFF
>TRBJ2-7|TRBV7-9|.|few
TGTGCCAGCAGCTCAACCACGAGCGGGCCTTACGAGCAGTACTTC
CASSSTTSGPYEQYF
>TRBJ2-4|TRBV6-2/TRBV6-3|.|.
TGTGCCAGCAGCGGACAGCCTGGAAACATTCAGTACTTC
CASSGQPGNIQYF
>TRBJ2-2|TRBV6-1|.|few
TGTGCCAGCAGTGCGACCTCGAACACCGGGGAGCTGTTTTTT
CASSATSNTGELFF
>TRBJ1-2|TRBV5-1|.|.
TGCGCCAGCAGCTGGACCGCGAGGGGGGGTAATGGCTACACCTTC
CASSWTARGGNGYTF